These 15 T cell receptor beta chains originate from one sample sequenced in a study of CD8 T cells in Susac syndrome. After extraction with the RNeasy kit, about 0.45 to 1 ug of the RNA was reverse transcribed using random hexamers. TCRdb ran MiXCR on the immunoSEQ multiplex PCR reads and lists one entry per CDR3 protein. Of about 140,000 distinct CDR3 sequences listed, 85% to 95% are singletons. Source material: CD4+ T cells from PBMCs. The receptor source for this set is a human donor with Susac syndrome.

This chain connects TRBV20-1 to TRBJ2-1; D possibly corresponds to TRBD2 (5 bases). With 3 bases removed from V and 8 bases from J, the gap between germline ends came to 8 bases. Germline values: CDR1 DFQATT, CDR2 SNEGSKA (reference sequence). The CDR3 has 11 residues. The CDR3 nucleotides read TGCAGTGCTAGTCACGGGGATGAGCAGTTCTTC. Its translation: CSASHGDEQFF.

The rearrangement joins TRBV5-1 to TRBJ2-7; D is uncertain. Trimming removed 4 bases from V and 0 bases from J, with 17 bases in between. Germline V gives CDR1 SGHRS, CDR2 YFSETQ. The CDR3 is made up of 16 amino acids. The CDR3 coding sequence is TGCGCCAGCAGCCCTAAGGGCAGCACGAGCTCCTACGAGCAGTACTTC. Its translation: CASSPKGSTSSYEQYF.

The gene calls are TRBV15 and TRBJ1-6, with D tentatively TRBD1 (6 bases). The germline gives CDR1 LNHNV, CDR2 YYDKDF (reference sequence). Trimming cost V 1 base and J 9 bases, with 10 bases left between them. This CDR3 is 14 amino acids long. The CDR3 nucleotides are TGTGCCACCAGCAGAGCAGGGGCCGGTTCACCCCTCCACTTT. Encoded protein: CATSRAGAGSPLHF.

This clonotype has a single count. V is TRBV9 and J is TRBJ1-1, with D possibly matching TRBD1 (6 bases). V gave up 0 bases and J gave up 5 bases, with 11 bases separating them. The length of the CDR3 is 14 residues. Germline CDR1 reads SGDLS; CDR2 reads YYNGEE. The CDR3: CASSVATGTTEAFF. The DNA of the CDR3 is TGTGCCAGCAGCGTAGCGACAGGTACTACTGAAGCTTTCTTT.

V is TRBV4-2 and J is TRBJ1-1; D unresolved. Germline V CDR1 and CDR2: LGHNA, YNFKEQ. V lost 5 bases, J lost 1 base, and 17 bases lay in between. This CDR3 contains 16 residues. CDR3 in amino acids: CASSSPPGNQNTEAFF. The CDR3 DNA reads TGTGCCAGCAGCTCACCCCCCGGGAATCAGAACACTGAAGCTTTCTTT.

A single count supports this clonotype. This chain joins TRBV12-5 and TRBJ1-1; 8 bases map to TRBD1. Unmatched junction bases numbered 10, after V lost 4 bases and J lost 3 bases. CDR1 and CDR2 (germline): LGHNT, FRNRAP. The CDR3 loop spans 16 amino acids. This CDR3 reads CASGSYRGSGDTEAFF. The DNA of the CDR3 is TGTGCTAGTGGTTCGTACAGGGGGTCTGGGGACACTGAAGCTTTCTTT.

The chain couples TRBV30 to TRBJ1-3, with D tentatively TRBD1 (5 bases). V was clipped by 4 bases and J by 3 bases, with 16 bases between them. The CDR3 consists of 15 residues. The germline V gene encodes CDR1 GTSNPN and CDR2 SVGIG (reference sequence). CDR3 amino acids: CAWNNGHGGGNTIYF. CDR3 in DNA: TGTGCCTGGAACAACGGACACGGCGGTGGAAACACCATATATTTT. Full variable domain (outside the CDR3, taken from reference TRBV30 and TRBJ1-3): SQTIHQWPATLVQPVGSPLSLECTVEGTSNPNLYWYRQAAGRGLQLLFYSVGIGQISSEVPQNLSASRPQDRQFILSSKKLLLSDSGFYLCAWNNGHGGGNTIYFGEGSWLTVV.

V usage is TRBV15 and J usage is TRBJ1-2; D ambiguous. The germline V and J ends were trimmed by 1 base and 8 bases, with 14 bases remaining between them. Germline assignment: CDR1 LNHNV and CDR2 YYDKDF (reference sequence). There are 14 residues in the CDR3. The CDR3 bases are TGTGCCACCAGCAGAGTAGGACCCTTGGCAGGCTACACCTTC. This encodes CATSRVGPLAGYTF.

The V call is TRBV5-1, the J call TRBJ1-5; D is undetermined. Germline V gene sequence: CDR1 SGHRS, CDR2 YFSETQ. The CDR3 has 15 amino acids. V gave up 1 base and J gave up 3 bases, with 11 bases separating them. CDR3 nucleotides: TGCGCCAGCAGCTTGTCTGGGGTTCCCAATCAGCCCCAGCATTTT. Amino acid sequence: CASSLSGVPNQPQHF.

The CDR3 protein is CSADPGTSGHDEQFF. The CDR3 DNA reads TGCAGTGCTGACCCCGGGACTAGCGGGCACGATGAGCAGTTCTTC. This rearrangement joins TRBV20-1 to TRBJ2-1; the match to TRBD2 covers 12 bases. J was trimmed by 8 bases and V by 5 bases; bases with no gene match: 10. From germline, CDR1 is DFQATT and CDR2 SNEGSKA (reference sequence). CDR3 length: 15 amino acids.

The chain couples TRBV5-1 to TRBJ2-7; 7 bases agree with TRBD2. The ends lost 4 bases at V and 5 bases at J; junction bases unmatched: 3. Germline V lookup: CDR1 SGHRS, CDR2 YFSETQ. There are 12 residues in the CDR3. DNA of the CDR3: TGCGCCAGCAGCCCCGGACTAGACGAGCAGTACTTC. Translation gives CASSPGLDEQYF.

The CDR3: CASSLMRGGALNEQFF. The CDR3, as DNA: TGTGCCAGCAGCTTGATGAGGGGAGGGGCTCTTAATGAGCAGTTCTTC. The chain recombines TRBV5-4 with TRBJ2-1; 7 nucleotides align to TRBD2. V was pared by 1 base and J by 7 bases, with 11 bases of the junction left unmatched. Germline CDR1 SGHNT, CDR2 YYREEE (reference sequence). This CDR3 region has 16 residues.

The chain uses TRBV12-3 or TRBV12-4 and TRBJ1-6; D possibly corresponds to TRBD1 (5 bases). The V end lost 3 bases, the J end lost 9 bases, and 9 bases lay between the germline ends. This CDR3 is built from 13 residues. The CDR3 here is CASSFGRASPLHF. The CDR3, as DNA: TGTGCCAGCAGTTTCGGCAGGGCTTCACCCCTCCACTTT.

This clonotype was recorded only once. This chain links TRBV30 with TRBJ1-6; D possibly corresponds to TRBD1 (5 bases). Trimming removed 3 bases at V and 9 bases at J, with 9 bases between. The CDR3 covers 12 residues. CDR1 and CDR2 from the germline V gene are GTSNPN and SVGIG (reference sequence). The CDR3 DNA follows: TGTGCCTGGAGCCAGGGCCCTTCACCCCTCCACTTT. It specifies CAWSQGPSPLHF.

The CDR3 nucleotides read TGTGCCTGGAGCTACAGGGATGTCTATGGCTACACCTTC. It yields the protein CAWSYRDVYGYTF. The chain joins TRBV30 to TRBJ1-2; the D gene is possibly TRBD1 (6 bases). Germline V gene lookup returns CDR1 GTSNPN and CDR2 SVGIG (reference sequence). The CDR3 consists of 13 residues. V was trimmed by 3 bases and J by 4 bases, leaving 12 bases between them.